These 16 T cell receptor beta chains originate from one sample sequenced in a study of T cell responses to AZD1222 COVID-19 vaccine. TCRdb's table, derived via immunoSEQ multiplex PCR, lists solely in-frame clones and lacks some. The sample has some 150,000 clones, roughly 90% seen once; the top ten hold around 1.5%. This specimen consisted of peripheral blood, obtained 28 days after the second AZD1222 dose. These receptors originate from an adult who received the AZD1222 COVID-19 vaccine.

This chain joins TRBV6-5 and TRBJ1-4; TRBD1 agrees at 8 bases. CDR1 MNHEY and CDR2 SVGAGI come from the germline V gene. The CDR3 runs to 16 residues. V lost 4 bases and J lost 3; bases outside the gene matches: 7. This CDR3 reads CASSSQGAGANEKLFF. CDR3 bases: TGTGCCAGCAGTTCCCAGGGGGCAGGTGCTAATGAAAAACTGTTTTTT.

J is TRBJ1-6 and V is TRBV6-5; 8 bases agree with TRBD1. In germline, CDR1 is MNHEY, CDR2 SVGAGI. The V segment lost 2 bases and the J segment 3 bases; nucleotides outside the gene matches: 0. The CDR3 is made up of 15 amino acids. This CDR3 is CASSYGQGYNSPLHF. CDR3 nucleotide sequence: TGTGCCAGCAGTTACGGACAGGGCTATAATTCACCCCTCCACTTT.

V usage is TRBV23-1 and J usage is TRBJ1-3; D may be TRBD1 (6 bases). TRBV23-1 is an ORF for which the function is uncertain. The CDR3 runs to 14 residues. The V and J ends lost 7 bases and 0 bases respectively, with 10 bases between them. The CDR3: CASNDRTSGNTIYF. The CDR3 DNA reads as TGCGCCAGCAACGACAGGACCTCTGGAAACACCATATATTTT.

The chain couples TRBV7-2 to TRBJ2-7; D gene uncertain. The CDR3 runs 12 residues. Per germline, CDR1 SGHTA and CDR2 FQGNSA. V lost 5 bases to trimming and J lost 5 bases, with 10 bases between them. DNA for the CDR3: TGTGCCAGCAGCCCTGGATGGGACGAGCAGTACTTC. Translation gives CASSPGWDEQYF. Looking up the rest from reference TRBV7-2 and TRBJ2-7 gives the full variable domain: GAGVSQSPSNKVTEKGKDVELRCDPISGHTALYWYRQSLGQGLEFLIYFQGNSAPDKSGLPSDRFSAERTGGSVSTLTIQRTQQEDSAVYLCASSPGWDEQYFGPGTRLTVT.

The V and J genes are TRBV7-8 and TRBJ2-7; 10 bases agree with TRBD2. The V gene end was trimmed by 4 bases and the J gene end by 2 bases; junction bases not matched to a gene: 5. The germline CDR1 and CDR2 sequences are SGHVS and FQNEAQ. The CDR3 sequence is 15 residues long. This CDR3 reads CASSSLAGATYEQYF. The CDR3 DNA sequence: TGTGCCAGCAGCTCCCTAGCGGGAGCAACCTACGAGCAGTACTTC.

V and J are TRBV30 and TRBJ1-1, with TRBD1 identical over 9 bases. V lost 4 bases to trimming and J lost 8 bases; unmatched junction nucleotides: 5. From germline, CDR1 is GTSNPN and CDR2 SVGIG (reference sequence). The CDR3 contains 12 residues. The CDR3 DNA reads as TGTGCCTGGACCTATGGACAGGGGGAAGCTTTCTTT. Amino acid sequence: CAWTYGQGEAFF.

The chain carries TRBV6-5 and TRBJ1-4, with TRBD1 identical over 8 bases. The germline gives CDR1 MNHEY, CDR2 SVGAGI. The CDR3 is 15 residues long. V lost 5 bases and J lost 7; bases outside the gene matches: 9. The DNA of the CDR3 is TGTGCCAGCAGTCCCTCAGGGGGCGAGGGTGAAAAACTGTTTTTT. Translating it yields CASSPSGGEGEKLFF.

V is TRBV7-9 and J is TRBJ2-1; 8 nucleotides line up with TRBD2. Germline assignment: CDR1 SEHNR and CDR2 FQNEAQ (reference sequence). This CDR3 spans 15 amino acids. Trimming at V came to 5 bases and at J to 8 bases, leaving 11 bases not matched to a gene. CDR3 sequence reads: CASSPSGSSGDEQFF. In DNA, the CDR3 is TGTGCCAGCAGCCCCAGCGGGAGCTCTGGCGATGAGCAGTTCTTC.

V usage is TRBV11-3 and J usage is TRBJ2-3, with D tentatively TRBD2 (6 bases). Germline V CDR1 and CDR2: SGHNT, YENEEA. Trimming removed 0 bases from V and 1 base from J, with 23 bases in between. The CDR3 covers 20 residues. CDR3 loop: CASSLDPLATLSPGTDTQYF. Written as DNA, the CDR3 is TGTGCCAGCAGCTTAGACCCTCTAGCGACACTCTCACCAGGCACAGATACGCAGTATTTT.

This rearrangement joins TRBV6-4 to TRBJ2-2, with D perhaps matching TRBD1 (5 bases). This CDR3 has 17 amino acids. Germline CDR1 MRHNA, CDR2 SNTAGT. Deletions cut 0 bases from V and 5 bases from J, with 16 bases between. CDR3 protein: CASSDSSQGIETGELFF. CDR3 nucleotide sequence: TGTGCCAGCAGTGACTCGAGTCAGGGAATAGAGACCGGGGAGCTGTTTTTT.

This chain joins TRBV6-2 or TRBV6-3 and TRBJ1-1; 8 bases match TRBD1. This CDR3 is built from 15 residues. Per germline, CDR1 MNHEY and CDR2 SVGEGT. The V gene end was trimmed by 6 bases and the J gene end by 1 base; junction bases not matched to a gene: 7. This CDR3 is CASSPDRAGNTEAFF. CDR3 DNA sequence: TGTGCCAGCAGCCCGGACAGGGCGGGGAACACTGAAGCTTTCTTT.

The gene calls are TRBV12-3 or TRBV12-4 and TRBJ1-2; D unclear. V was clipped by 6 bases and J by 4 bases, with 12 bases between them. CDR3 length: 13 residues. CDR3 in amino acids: CASSPREGYGYTF. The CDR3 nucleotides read TGTGCCAGCAGCCCCCGGGAGGGCTATGGCTACACCTTC.

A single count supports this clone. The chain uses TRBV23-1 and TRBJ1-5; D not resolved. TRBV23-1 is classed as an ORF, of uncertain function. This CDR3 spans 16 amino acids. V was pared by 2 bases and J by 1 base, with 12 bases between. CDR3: CASSQNRMLSNQPQHF. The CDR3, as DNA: TGCGCCAGCAGTCAAAATCGCATGCTAAGCAATCAGCCCCAGCATTTT.

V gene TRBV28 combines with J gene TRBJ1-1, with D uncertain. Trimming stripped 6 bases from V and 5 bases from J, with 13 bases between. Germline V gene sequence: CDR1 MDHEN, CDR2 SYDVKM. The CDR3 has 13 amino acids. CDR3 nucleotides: TGTGCCAGCAGGGAAGCAACGATGACTGAAGCTTTCTTT. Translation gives CASREATMTEAFF. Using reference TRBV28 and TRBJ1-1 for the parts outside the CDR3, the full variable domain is DVKVTQSSRYLVKRTGEKVFLECVQDMDHENMFWYRQDPGLGLRLIYFSYDVKMKEKGDIPEGYSVSREKKERFSLILESASTNQTSMYLCASREATMTEAFFGQGTRLTVV.

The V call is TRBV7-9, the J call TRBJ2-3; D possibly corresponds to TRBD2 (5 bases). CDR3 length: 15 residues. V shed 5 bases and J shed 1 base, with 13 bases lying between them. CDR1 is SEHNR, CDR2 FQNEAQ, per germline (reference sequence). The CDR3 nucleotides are TGTGCCAGCAGCGCACGCGCGGGCCGCACAGATACGCAGTATTTT. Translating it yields CASSARAGRTDTQYF.

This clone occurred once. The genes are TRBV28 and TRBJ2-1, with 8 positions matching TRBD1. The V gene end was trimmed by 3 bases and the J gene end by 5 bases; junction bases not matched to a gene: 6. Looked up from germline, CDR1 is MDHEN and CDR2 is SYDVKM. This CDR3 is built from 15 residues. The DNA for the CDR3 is TGTGCCAGCAGTTTTAACAGGGGGGCACACAATGAGCAGTTCTTC. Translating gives CASSFNRGAHNEQFF.